This T cell receptor beta chain was sequenced during a study of identical twins. TCRdb re-called the 5' RACE reads with MiXCR, one entry per CDR3 protein. The sample holds around 670,000 distinct CDR3 sequences, approximately 6% seen once. In this sample, this clonotype turned up a few times. The CDR3 length is 19 residues. Trimming pared 4 bases from V and 1 base from J, leaving 23 bases between. The germline V gene has CDR1 MDHEN and CDR2 SYDVKM. This chain uses TRBV28 with TRBJ2-4; D is possibly TRBD1 (6 bases). Sequencing was carried out using naive T cells sorted from blood. This TCR was sampled from a man aged 18 to 29 in good health. CDR3 in amino acids: CASSSRGPTGIFAKNIQYF. CDR3 in DNA: TGTGCCAGCAGTTCACGGGGCCCTACAGGGATCTTCGCCAAAAACATTCAGTACTTC. The full variable domain, in which reference TRBV28 and TRBJ2-4 provide the parts outside the CDR3, is DVKVTQSSRYLVKRTGEKVFLECVQDMDHENMFWYRQDPGLGLRLIYFSYDVKMKEKGDIPEGYSVSREKKERFSLILESASTNQTSMYLCASSSRGPTGIFAKNIQYFGAGTRLSVL.